This T cell receptor beta chain was identified in a study of T-cell memory formation after mild COVID-19. Overall study: TCR clusters were largely donor specific. The study, taken as a whole, reports: Clones that got smaller from day 15 to 85 had even CD4/CD8, while clones growing later tipped toward CD4+. Pre-infection memory harbored some responding clones, suggesting cross-reactive memory joined.

The germline V gene has CDR1 KGHDR and CDR2 SFDVKD. V gave up 6 bases and J gave up 2 bases, with 10 bases separating them. The CDR3 is 14 amino acids. Using its own MiXCR run on the 5' RACE reads, TCRdb lists one record per CDR3 protein. The sample has 150,000 to 200,000 distinct CDR3 sequences; approximately 10% are singletons. Regarding this clonotype: The antigen is undetermined.

V is TRBV24-1 and J is TRBJ2-1; possibly TRBD1 for D (6 bases). Sequencing used PBMCs or a T cell subset sorted from them (not recorded which). The TCR comes from a man younger than 35 who had mild COVID-19 (a few samples of this study predate the infection). Cell type and time point are not known. The CDR3 loop reads CATSQGPTYNEQFF. The CDR3 nucleotides are TGTGCCACCAGTCAGGGGCCAACCTACAATGAGCAGTTCTTC.